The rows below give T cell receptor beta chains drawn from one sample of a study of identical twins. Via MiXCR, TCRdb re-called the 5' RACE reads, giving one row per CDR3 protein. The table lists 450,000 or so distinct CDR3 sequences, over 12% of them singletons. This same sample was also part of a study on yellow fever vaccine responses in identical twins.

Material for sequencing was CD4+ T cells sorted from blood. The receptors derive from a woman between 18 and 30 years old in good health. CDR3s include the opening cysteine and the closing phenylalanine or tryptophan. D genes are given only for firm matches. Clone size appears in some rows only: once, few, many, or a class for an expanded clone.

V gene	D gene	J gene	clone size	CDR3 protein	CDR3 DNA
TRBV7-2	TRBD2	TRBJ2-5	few	CASSLNGGQETQYF	TGTGCCAGCAGCTTGAACGGGGGGCAAGAGACCCAGTACTTC
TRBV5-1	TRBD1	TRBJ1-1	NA	CASSLTGVSNTEAFF	TGCGCCAGCAGCTTGACAGGGGTTTCGAACACTGAAGCTTTCTTT
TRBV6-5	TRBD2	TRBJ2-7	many	CASSYSGLAGLSSYEQYF	TGTGCCAGCAGTTACTCGGGACTAGCGGGGTTGAGCTCCTACGAGCAGTACTTC
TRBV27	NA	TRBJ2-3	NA	CASRNFAGPLTDTQYF	TGTGCCAGCAGAAACTTTGCGGGACCCCTCACAGATACGCAGTATTTT
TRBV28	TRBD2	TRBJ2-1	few	CASCGGACNEQFF	TGTGCCAGCTGCGGGGGGGCGTGCAATGAGCAGTTCTTC
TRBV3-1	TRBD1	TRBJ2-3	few	CASSRGTGKSTDTQYF	TGTGCCAGCAGCCGTGGGACAGGGAAAAGCACAGATACGCAGTATTTT
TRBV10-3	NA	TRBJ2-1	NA	CAISERVMGNEQFF	TGTGCCATCAGTGAGAGGGTTATGGGCAATGAGCAGTTCTTC
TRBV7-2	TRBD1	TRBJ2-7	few	CASSLGGRGTYEQYF	TGTGCCAGCAGCTTAGGTGGCAGGGGGACCTACGAGCAGTACTTC
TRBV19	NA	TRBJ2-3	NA	CASSPMGGLADTQYF	TGTGCCAGTAGTCCAATGGGGGGTTTGGCAGATACGCAGTATTTT
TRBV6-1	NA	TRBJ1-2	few	CASSEAGLGEDGYTF	TGTGCCAGCAGTGAAGCCGGCCTGGGGGAAGATGGCTACACCTTC
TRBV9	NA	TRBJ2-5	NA	CASSVMGQETQYF	TGTGCCAGCAGCGTAATGGGGCAAGAGACCCAGTACTTC
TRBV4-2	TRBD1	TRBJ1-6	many	CASSQELGQAFSPLHF	TGTGCCAGCAGCCAAGAACTGGGACAGGCATTTTCACCCCTCCACTTT
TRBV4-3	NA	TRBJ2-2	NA	CASSQEPGIGELFF	TGCGCCAGCAGCCAGGAGCCGGGGATCGGGGAGCTGTTTTTT
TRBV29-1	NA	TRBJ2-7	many	CKRPPRVYEQYF	TGCAAACGGCCACCGCGGGTATACGAGCAGTACTTC
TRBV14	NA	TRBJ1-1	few	CASSQEGRQNTEAFF	TGTGCCAGCAGCCAAGAAGGGAGGCAGAACACTGAAGCTTTCTTT
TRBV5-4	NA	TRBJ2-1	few	CASSPGTRGYNEQFF	TGTGCCAGCAGCCCGGGGACGAGAGGCTACAATGAGCAGTTCTTC
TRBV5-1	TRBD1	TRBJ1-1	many	CASSEGTGASFTAFF	TGCGCCAGCAGCGAAGGGACAGGGGCTTCGTTCACGGCTTTCTTT
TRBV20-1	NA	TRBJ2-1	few	CSASSRTAKNYNEQFF	TGCAGTGCTAGTAGTCGGACAGCTAAAAACTACAATGAGCAGTTCTTC
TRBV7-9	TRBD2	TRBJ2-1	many	CASSPRAGGSYNEQFF	TGTGCCAGCAGCCCAAGGGCGGGAGGCTCCTACAATGAGCAGTTCTTC
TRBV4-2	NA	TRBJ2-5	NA	CASSQDTQKETQYF	TGTGCCAGCAGCCAAGATACCCAAAAAGAGACCCAGTACTTC
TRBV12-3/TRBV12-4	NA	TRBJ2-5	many	CASSAQTGIPETQYF	TGTGCCAGCAGTGCCCAAACAGGAATCCCAGAGACCCAGTACTTC
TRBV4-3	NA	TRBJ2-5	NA	CASSQEIRRGQETQYF	TGCGCCAGCAGCCAAGAAATTCGCAGGGGCCAAGAGACCCAGTACTTC
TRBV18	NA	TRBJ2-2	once	CASSPPGNTGELFF	TGTGCCAGCTCACCACCAGGGAACACCGGGGAGCTGTTTTTT
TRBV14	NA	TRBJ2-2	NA	CASSQDRVSRGSFWNTGELFF	TGTGCCAGCAGCCAAGATCGTGTCTCAAGGGGCAGTTTCTGGAACACCGGGGAGCTGTTTTTT
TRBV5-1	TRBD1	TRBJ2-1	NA	CASSSGTGLNEQFF	TGCGCCAGCAGCTCCGGGACAGGGCTCAATGAGCAGTTCTTC
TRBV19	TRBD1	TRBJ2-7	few	CASSIGTGLYEQYF	TGTGCCAGTAGTATTGGGACAGGCCTCTACGAGCAGTACTTC